A single T cell receptor beta chain is shown here with its context. Libraries were prepared by immunoSEQ multiplex PCR; TCRdb keeps only in-frame clonotypes and omits some of them. Among more than 25,000 clones listed, roughly 90% were seen once. The data belong to a study of lymphopenia after photon versus proton radiotherapy. Per germline, CDR1 SGHVS and CDR2 FNYEAQ. The CDR3 has 13 residues. V lost 1 base, J lost 4 bases, and 5 bases lay in between. The sample in question was peripheral blood, obtained from a patient treated with proton-based radiotherapy. The receptor was isolated from a woman aged 60 to 75 with cholangiocarcinoma. Some clones in this sample may be carry-over from other donors' samples. The chain has TRBV7-6 and TRBJ1-3; D gene unclear. CDR3 nucleotide sequence: TGTGCCAGCAGCTTAGAGTCGGGAAACACCATATATTTT. Translation gives CASSLESGNTIYF.